This T cell receptor (beta chain) comes out of a study of T cells in Graves' hyperthyroidism and ophthalmopathy. Whole-study context: The initial diagnosis was the point when peripheral blood was collected, ahead of any treatment.

The CDR3 totals 14 residues. Trimming stripped 6 bases from V and 8 bases from J, with 22 bases between. CDR1 and CDR2 (germline): DFQATT, SNEGSKA (reference sequence). RNA transcripts gave rise to amplified TCR beta CDR3 regions. The HTBI primer set was used in a first-round RT-PCR of the TCR CDR3. A single record per CDR3 protein comes from TCRdb applying MiXCR to the multiplex PCR reads. The sample contains about 380,000 distinct CDR3 sequences, roughly 15% of which appear only once. In its sample, this clonotype was seen once. With a much larger clone just one base away, this may be a read error. Active moderate-to-severe ophthalmopathy, Clinical Activity Score at least 3, NOSPECS at least 4, under 3 months' duration. Patients having uncontrolled infection, another autoimmune disease, pregnancy or lactation were not included.

The clonotype originates from a woman aged 30 to 39 with Graves' ophthalmopathy. The chain couples TRBV20-1 to TRBJ1-2; the D is unclear. Sequencing was carried out using blood. This CDR3 reads CSAPPGYLAEGYTF. The CDR3 bases are TGCAGTGCCCCCCCGGGATATCTCGCGGAGGGCTACACCTTC.